These 11 T cell receptor beta chains came from one sample sequenced in a study of OX40 agonist ivuxolimab in advanced cancers. Here immunoSEQ multiplex PCR was the method, and the copy in TCRdb shows in-frame clones only, minus some. In the table there are 70,000 or so clones, about 92% of which are singletons. The sequencing used CD4+ or CD8+ T cells sorted from blood, collected in a trial of the OX40 agonist ivuxolimab. Receptor source: an adult with an advanced solid tumor such as melanoma, head and neck, liver or kidney cancer.

This clone was observed a single time. The gene calls are TRBV15 and TRBJ2-1; no clear D. V was pared by 1 base and J by 4 bases, with 5 bases between. The germline CDR1 and CDR2 sequences are LNHNV and YYDKDF (reference sequence). The CDR3 runs to 13 residues. CDR3 region: CATSRGEYNEQFF. The CDR3 nucleotides are TGTGCCACCAGCAGAGGAGAATACAATGAGCAGTTCTTC.

This chain uses TRBV4-1 with TRBJ2-2; D not resolved. The germline CDR1 and CDR2 sequences are MGHRA and YSYEKL. The CDR3 totals 13 residues. The germline V and J ends were trimmed by 5 bases and 6 bases, with 10 bases remaining between them. The CDR3 sequence: CASSFGMSGELFF. The CDR3 bases are TGCGCCAGCAGCTTTGGGATGTCCGGGGAGCTGTTTTTT.

This clone has only one observation. This sequence joins TRBV6-5 and TRBJ1-6; a possible D gene is TRBD1 (6 bases). This CDR3 spans 15 amino acids. The V gene lost 3 bases and the J gene lost 7 bases, with 13 bases spanning the gap. Germline CDR1 reads MNHEY; CDR2 reads SVGAGI. The CDR3 protein is CASSYDWGRNSPLHF. The CDR3 nucleotides are TGTGCCAGCAGTTATGATTGGGGGCGAAATTCACCCCTCCACTTT.

This chain links TRBV27 with TRBJ1-4, with D maybe TRBD1 (5 bases). V lost 3 bases and J lost 0, with 14 bases in between. The germline V gene encodes CDR1 MNHEY and CDR2 SMNVEV (reference sequence). The CDR3 sequence is 17 residues long. DNA of the CDR3: TGTGCCAGCAGTTTGAGGGGCAGACTTGCAACTAATGAAAAACTGTTTTTT. This translates into CASSLRGRLATNEKLFF.

The rearrangement joins TRBV7-8 to TRBJ1-2; D not certain. Germline CDR1 is SGHVS and CDR2 is FQNEAQ. The CDR3 consists of 13 residues. Trimming pared 5 bases from V and 3 bases from J, leaving 10 bases between. CDR3 protein: CASSHRADYGYTF. CDR3 in DNA: TGTGCCAGCAGCCATAGGGCGGACTATGGCTACACCTTC.

This chain uses TRBV19 with TRBJ2-3, with D perhaps matching TRBD2 (6 bases). The germline V gene has CDR1 LNHDA and CDR2 SQIVND (reference sequence). The CDR3 runs to 15 residues. Trimming took 3 bases from V and 2 from J, leaving 12 bases between them. CDR3 bases: TGTGCCAGTAGTATGACGGGACTCGACACAGATACGCAGTATTTT. This gives the protein CASSMTGLDTDTQYF. The variable domain in full, completed from reference TRBV19 and TRBJ2-3, reads DGGITQSPKYLFRKEGQNVTLSCEQNLNHDAMYWYRQDPGQGLRLIYYSQIVNDFQKGDIAEGYSVSREKKESFPLTVTSAQKNPTAFYLCASSMTGLDTDTQYFGPGTRLTVL.

The V and J genes are TRBV9 and TRBJ2-5, with TRBD2 matching over 10 bases. The CDR3 runs 14 residues. The germline V gene encodes CDR1 SGDLS and CDR2 YYNGEE. V shed 3 bases, J shed 5 bases, and the junction held 4 bases outside the gene matches. The CDR3 here is CASSASGGAETQYF. CDR3 bases: TGTGCCAGCAGCGCAAGCGGGGGGGCCGAGACCCAGTACTTC.

This chain connects TRBV7-2 to TRBJ2-3; no reliable D call. Germline V gene lookup returns CDR1 SGHTA and CDR2 FQGNSA. The CDR3 is 16 residues long. With 1 base removed from V and 2 bases from J, the gap between germline ends came to 13 bases. The CDR3, as DNA: TGTGCCAGCAGCTTAGTGCCCGCCTCCCTCACAGATACGCAGTATTTT. It codes for CASSLVPASLTDTQYF.

The V and J genes are TRBV2 and TRBJ2-3, with D perhaps given as TRBD1 or TRBD2 (6 bases each). The CDR3 length is 14 residues. Trimming left V 10 bases short and J 6 bases short, with 20 bases between. Germline values: CDR1 SNHLY, CDR2 FYNNEI. Written as DNA, the CDR3 is TGTGCCATTAGAAGGAGGGGGTTGACGGATACGCAGTATTTT. Translation: CAIRRRGLTDTQYF.

The gene calls are TRBV18 and TRBJ2-2; no clear D. The germline V and J ends were trimmed by 3 bases and 1 base, with 12 bases remaining between them. Germline assignment: CDR1 KGHSH and CDR2 LQKENI. The CDR3 consists of 16 residues. The CDR3 loop is CASSPTPSGNTGELFF. CDR3 DNA sequence: TGTGCCAGCTCACCCACACCCTCGGGGAACACCGGGGAGCTGTTTTTT.

The V gene is TRBV6-6, the J gene TRBJ2-4; D is unclear. The CDR3 has 13 residues. Per the germline V gene, CDR1 is MNHNY and CDR2 is SVGAGI (reference sequence). V dropped 2 bases and J dropped 7 bases, with 9 bases sitting between them. CDR3 sequence reads: CASSYNRNNIQYF. The CDR3 DNA sequence: TGTGCCAGCAGTTACAACAGAAACAACATTCAGTACTTC.